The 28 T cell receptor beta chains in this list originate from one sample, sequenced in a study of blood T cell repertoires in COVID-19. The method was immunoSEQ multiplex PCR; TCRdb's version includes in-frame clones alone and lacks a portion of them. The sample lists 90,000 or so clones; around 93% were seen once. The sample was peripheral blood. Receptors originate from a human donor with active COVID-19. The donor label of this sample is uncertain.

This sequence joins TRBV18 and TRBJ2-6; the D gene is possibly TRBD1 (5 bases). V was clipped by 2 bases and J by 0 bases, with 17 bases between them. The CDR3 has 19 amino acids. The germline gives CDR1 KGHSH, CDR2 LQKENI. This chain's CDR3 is CASSPFTARDPSGANVLTF. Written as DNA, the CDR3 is TGTGCCAGCTCACCATTCACGGCCAGGGATCCCTCTGGGGCCAACGTCCTGACTTTC.

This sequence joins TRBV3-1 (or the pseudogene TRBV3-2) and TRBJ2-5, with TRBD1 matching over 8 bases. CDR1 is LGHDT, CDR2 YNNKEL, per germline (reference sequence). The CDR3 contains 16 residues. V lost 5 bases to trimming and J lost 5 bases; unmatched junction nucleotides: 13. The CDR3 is CASSSTSGGGWETQYF. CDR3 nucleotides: TGTGCCAGCAGCTCAACCTCAGGGGGCGGCTGGGAGACCCAGTACTTC.

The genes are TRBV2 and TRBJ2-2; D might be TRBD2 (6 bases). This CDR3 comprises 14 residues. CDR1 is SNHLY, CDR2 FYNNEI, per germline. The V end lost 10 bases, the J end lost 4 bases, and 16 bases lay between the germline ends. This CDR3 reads CATVGGQVTGELFF. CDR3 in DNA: TGTGCCACAGTTGGAGGGCAGGTCACCGGGGAGCTGTTTTTT.

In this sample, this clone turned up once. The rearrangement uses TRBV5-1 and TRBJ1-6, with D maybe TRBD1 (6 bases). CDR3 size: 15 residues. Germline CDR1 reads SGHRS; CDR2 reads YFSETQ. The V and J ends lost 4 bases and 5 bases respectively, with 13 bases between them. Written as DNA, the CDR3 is TGCGCCAGCAGCATCACAGGGCCAGATAATTCACCCCTCCACTTT. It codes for CASSITGPDNSPLHF.

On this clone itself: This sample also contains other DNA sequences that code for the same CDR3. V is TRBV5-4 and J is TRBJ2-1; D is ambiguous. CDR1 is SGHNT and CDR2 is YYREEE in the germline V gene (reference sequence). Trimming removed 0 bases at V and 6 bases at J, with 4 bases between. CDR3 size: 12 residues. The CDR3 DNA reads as TGTGCCAGCAGCTTGGATAGCAATGAGCAGTTCTTC. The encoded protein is CASSLDSNEQFF.

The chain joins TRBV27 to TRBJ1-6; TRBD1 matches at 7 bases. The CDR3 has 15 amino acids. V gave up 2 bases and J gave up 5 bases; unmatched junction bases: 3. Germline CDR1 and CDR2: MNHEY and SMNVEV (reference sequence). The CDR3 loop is CASSLAGTDNSPLHF. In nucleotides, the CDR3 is TGTGCCAGCAGTTTAGCCGGGACAGATAATTCACCCCTCCACTTT.

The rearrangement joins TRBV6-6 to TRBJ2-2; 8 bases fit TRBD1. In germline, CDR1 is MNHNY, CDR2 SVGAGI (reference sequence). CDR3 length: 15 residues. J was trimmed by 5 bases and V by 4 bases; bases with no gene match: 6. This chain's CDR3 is CASSLTGAGTGELFF. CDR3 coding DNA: TGTGCCAGCAGTTTGACAGGGGCAGGGACCGGGGAGCTGTTTTTT.

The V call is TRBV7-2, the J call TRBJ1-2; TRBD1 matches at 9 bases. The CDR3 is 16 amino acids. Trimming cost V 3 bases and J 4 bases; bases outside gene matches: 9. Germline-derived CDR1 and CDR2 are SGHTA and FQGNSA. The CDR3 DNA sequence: TGTGCCAGCAGCTTGGGGGGAAGGACAGGGGTCTATGGCTACACCTTC. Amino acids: CASSLGGRTGVYGYTF.

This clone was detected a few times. The CDR3 protein is CATSEGQELYNEQFF. CDR3 nucleotides: TGTGCCACCAGCGAGGGACAGGAGTTATACAATGAGCAGTTCTTC. The rearrangement links TRBV15 to TRBJ2-1; 8 bases map to TRBD1. CDR3 size: 15 residues. Germline CDR1 reads LNHNV; CDR2 reads YYDKDF (reference sequence). Trimming cost V 5 bases and J 4 bases; bases outside gene matches: 7.

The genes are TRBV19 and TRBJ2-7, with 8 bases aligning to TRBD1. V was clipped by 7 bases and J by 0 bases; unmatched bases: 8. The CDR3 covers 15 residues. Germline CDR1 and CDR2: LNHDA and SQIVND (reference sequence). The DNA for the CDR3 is TGTGCCAGTACCACTGGACAGGGCAGCTCCTACGAGCAGTACTTC. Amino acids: CASTTGQGSSYEQYF.

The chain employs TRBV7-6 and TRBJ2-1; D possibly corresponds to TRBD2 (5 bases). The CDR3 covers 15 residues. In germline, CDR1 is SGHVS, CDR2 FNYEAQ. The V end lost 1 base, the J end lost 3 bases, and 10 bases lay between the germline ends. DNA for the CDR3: TGTGCCAGCAGCTTAGGAGACGGGAACTACAATGAGCAGTTCTTC. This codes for CASSLGDGNYNEQFF.

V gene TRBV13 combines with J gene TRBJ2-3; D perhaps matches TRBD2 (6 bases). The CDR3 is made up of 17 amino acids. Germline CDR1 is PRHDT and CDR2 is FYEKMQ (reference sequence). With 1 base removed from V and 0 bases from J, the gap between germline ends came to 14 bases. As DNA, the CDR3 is TGTGCCAGCAGCTTAGCCCTAGGGGCGGGGAGCACAGATACGCAGTATTTT. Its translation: CASSLALGAGSTDTQYF.

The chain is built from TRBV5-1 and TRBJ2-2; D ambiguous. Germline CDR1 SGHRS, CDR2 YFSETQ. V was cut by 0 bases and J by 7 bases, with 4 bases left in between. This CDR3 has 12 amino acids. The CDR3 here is CASSLAVGELFF. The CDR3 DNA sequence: TGCGCCAGCAGCTTGGCGGTCGGGGAGCTGTTTTTT. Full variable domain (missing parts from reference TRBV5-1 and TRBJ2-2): KAGVTQTPRYLIKTRGQQVTLSCSPISGHRSVSWYQQTPGQGLQFLFEYFSETQRNKGNFPGRFSGRQFSNSRSEMNVSTLELGDSALYLCASSLAVGELFFGEGSRLTVL.

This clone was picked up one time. The CDR3 is CASSPAPLDEQFF. CDR3 nucleotides: TGTGCCAGCTCACCGGCCCCCTTGGATGAGCAGTTCTTC. V and J are TRBV18 and TRBJ2-1; no clear D. Germline-derived CDR1 and CDR2 are KGHSH and LQKENI. V lost 3 bases to trimming and J lost 8 bases, with 11 bases between them. The CDR3 extends over 13 amino acids. Full variable domain (rest looked up from reference TRBV18 and TRBJ2-1): NAGVMQNPRHLVRRRGQEARLRCSPMKGHSHVYWYRQLPEEGLKFMVYLQKENIIDESGMPKERFSAEFPKEGPSILRIQQVVRGDSAAYFCASSPAPLDEQFFGPGTRLTVL.

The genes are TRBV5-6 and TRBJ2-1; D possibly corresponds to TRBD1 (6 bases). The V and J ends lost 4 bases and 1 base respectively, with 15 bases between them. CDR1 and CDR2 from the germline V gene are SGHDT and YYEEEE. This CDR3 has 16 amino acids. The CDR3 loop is CASSLHGTSSYNEQFF. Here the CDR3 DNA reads TGTGCCAGCAGCCTGCACGGGACAAGTTCCTACAATGAGCAGTTCTTC.

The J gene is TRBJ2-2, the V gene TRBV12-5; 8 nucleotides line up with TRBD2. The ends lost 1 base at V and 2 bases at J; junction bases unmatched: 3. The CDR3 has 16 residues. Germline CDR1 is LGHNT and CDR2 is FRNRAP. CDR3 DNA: TGTGCTAGTGGTTTGGAAGCGGGGGTAAACACCGGGGAGCTGTTTTTT. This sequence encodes CASGLEAGVNTGELFF. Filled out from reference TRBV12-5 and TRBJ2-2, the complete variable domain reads DARVTQTPRHKVTEMGQEVTMRCQPILGHNTVFWYRQTMMQGLELLAYFRNRAPLDDSGMPKDRFSAEMPDATLATLKIQPSEPRDSAVYFCASGLEAGVNTGELFFGEGSRLTVL.

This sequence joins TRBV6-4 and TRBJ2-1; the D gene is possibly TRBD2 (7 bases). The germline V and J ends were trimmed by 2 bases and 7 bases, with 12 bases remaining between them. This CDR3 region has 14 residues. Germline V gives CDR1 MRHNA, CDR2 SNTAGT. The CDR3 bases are TGTGCCAGCAGTGACAGGGGGGGTAGGAATGAGCAGTTCTTC. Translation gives CASSDRGGRNEQFF.

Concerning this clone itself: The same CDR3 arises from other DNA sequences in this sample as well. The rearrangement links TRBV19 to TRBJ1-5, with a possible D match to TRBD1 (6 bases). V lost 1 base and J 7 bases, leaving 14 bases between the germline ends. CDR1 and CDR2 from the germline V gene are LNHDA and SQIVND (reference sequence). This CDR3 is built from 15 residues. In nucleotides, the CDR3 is TGTGCCAGTAGTATAGGTGGGCGCAGGGGCCAGCCCCAGCATTTT. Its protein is CASSIGGRRGQPQHF. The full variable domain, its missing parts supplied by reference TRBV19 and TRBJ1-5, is DGGITQSPKYLFRKEGQNVTLSCEQNLNHDAMYWYRQDPGQGLRLIYYSQIVNDFQKGDIAEGYSVSREKKESFPLTVTSAQKNPTAFYLCASSIGGRRGQPQHFGDGTRLSIL.

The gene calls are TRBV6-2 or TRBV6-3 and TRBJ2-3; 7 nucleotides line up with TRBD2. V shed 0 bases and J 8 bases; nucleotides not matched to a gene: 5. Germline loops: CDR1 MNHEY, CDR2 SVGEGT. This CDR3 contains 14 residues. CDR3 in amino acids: CASSYSPSGATQYF. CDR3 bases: TGTGCCAGCAGTTACTCACCTAGCGGAGCTACGCAGTATTTT.

This CDR3 is CASFPTGPGNTIYF. The CDR3 DNA reads TGTGCCAGCTTTCCGACAGGGCCTGGAAACACCATATATTTT. The chain carries TRBV28 and TRBJ1-3; TRBD1 matches 7 bases. Germline trimming cut 8 bases from V and 2 bases from J; bases unmatched to any gene: 6. This CDR3 is built from 14 residues. Germline V lookup: CDR1 MDHEN, CDR2 SYDVKM. Variable domain in full (rest from reference TRBV28 and TRBJ1-3): DVKVTQSSRYLVKRTGEKVFLECVQDMDHENMFWYRQDPGLGLRLIYFSYDVKMKEKGDIPEGYSVSREKKERFSLILESASTNQTSMYLCASFPTGPGNTIYFGEGSWLTVV.

The CDR3 is CASSLGVNEQFF. The CDR3 nucleotides are TGTGCCAGCAGCTTGGGCGTGAATGAGCAGTTCTTC. The J gene is TRBJ2-1, the V gene TRBV11-3; D unclear. Trimming pared 3 bases from V and 7 bases from J, leaving 7 bases between. Germline CDR1 and CDR2: SGHNT and YENEEA. The CDR3 loop spans 12 amino acids.

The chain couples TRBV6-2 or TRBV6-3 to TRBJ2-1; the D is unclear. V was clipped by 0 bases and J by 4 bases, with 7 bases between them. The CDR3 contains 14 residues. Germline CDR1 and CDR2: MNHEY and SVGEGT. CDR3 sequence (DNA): TGTGCCAGCAGTTACTCGGCGGCATACAATGAGCAGTTCTTC. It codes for CASSYSAAYNEQFF.

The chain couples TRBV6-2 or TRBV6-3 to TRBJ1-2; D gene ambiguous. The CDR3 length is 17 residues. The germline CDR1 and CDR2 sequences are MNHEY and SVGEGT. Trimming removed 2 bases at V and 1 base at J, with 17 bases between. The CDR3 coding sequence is TGTGCCAGCAGTTACGATCCAGACGGGGTACTTAACTATGGCTACACCTTC. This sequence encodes CASSYDPDGVLNYGYTF.

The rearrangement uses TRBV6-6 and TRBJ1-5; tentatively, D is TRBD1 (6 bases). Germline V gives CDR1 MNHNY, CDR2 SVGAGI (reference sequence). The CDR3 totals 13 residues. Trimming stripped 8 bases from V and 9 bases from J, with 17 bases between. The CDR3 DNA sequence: TGTGCCAGCCAACGACAGGATTCTGTGCCCCAGCATTTT. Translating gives CASQRQDSVPQHF.

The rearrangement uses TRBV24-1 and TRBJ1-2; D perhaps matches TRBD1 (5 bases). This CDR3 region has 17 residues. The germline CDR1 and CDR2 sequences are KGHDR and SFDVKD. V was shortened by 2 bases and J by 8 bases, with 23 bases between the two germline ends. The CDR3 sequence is CATSDSNMNQGPSGYTF. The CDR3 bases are TGTGCCACCAGTGATTCCAACATGAACCAGGGCCCGAGCGGCTACACCTTC.

CDR3 region: CASSKGKKRGPETQYF. CDR3 DNA sequence: TGTGCCAGCAGCAAAGGCAAGAAGAGGGGGCCCGAGACCCAGTACTTC. The chain carries TRBV21-1 and TRBJ2-5; the table's D gene call, TRBD1, was not cross checked with the DNA. TRBV21-1 is listed as a pseudogene. The CDR3 totals 16 residues.

CDR3 sequence: CASSTNTGLTNYGYTF. In DNA form, the CDR3 reads TGTGCCAGTAGTACCAATACAGGGCTAACTAACTATGGCTACACCTTC. V and J are TRBV19 and TRBJ1-2, with a weak D call TRBD1 (6 bases). CDR1 and CDR2 (germline): LNHDA, SQIVND (reference sequence). V dropped 4 bases and J dropped 0 bases, with 15 bases sitting between them. This CDR3 has 16 residues.

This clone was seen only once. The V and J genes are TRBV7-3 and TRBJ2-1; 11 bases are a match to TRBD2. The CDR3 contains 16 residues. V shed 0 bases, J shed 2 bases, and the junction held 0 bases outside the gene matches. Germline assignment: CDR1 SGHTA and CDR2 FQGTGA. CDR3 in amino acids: CASSLTSGGAYNEQFF. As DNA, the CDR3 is TGTGCCAGCAGCTTAACTAGCGGGGGGGCCTACAATGAGCAGTTCTTC.